One and the same sample provided the 4 T cell receptor beta chains below, sequenced in a study of T cell responses to AZD1222 COVID-19 vaccine. Only in-frame clones appear in the TCRdb table, and some are missing; sequencing was by immunoSEQ multiplex PCR. The profile shows around 130,000 clones, 90% of them singletons. The sample was peripheral blood, taken 28 days after the second dose of the MenACWY control vaccine. All receptors come from an adult who received the MenACWY meningococcal vaccine as a control.

This sequence joins TRBV5-1 and TRBJ2-7; 7 bases line up with TRBD1. CDR3 length equals 13 residues. Germline CDR1 is SGHRS and CDR2 is YFSETQ. Trimming took 1 base from V and 3 from J; bases not matched to a gene: 1. This CDR3 reads CASSLRGLYEQYF. The CDR3 bases are TGCGCCAGCAGCTTGAGGGGGCTCTACGAGCAGTACTTC.

V is TRBV6-2 or TRBV6-3 and J is TRBJ1-5; D not certain. Germline V gene data show CDR1 as MNHEY and CDR2 as SVGEGT. The CDR3 totals 17 residues. Trimming left V 4 bases short and J 0 bases short, with 16 bases between. This CDR3 is CASSSYDTANSNQPQHF. The CDR3 DNA sequence: TGTGCCAGCAGTTCATACGACACAGCTAATAGCAATCAGCCCCAGCATTTT.

The V gene is TRBV19, the J gene TRBJ1-2; TRBD1 is a possible D gene (6 bases). Germline CDR1 is LNHDA and CDR2 is SQIVND (reference sequence). The CDR3 consists of 13 residues. Trimming took off 6 bases at V and 2 bases at J, with 10 bases between the two ends. The CDR3 sequence is CASSRGGNYGYTF. DNA of the CDR3: TGTGCCAGTAGCCGGGGGGGCAACTATGGCTACACCTTC.

The rearrangement links TRBV18 to TRBJ2-3; the match to TRBD1 covers 9 bases. There are 14 residues in the CDR3. The germline V gene encodes CDR1 KGHSH and CDR2 LQKENI. V lost 5 bases, J lost 3 bases, and 3 bases stayed unmatched. The CDR3 DNA sequence: TGTGCCAGCTCAGGACAGGGGACTACAGATACGCAGTATTTT. Amino acid sequence: CASSGQGTTDTQYF.